A single sample gave rise to the 10 T cell receptor beta chains below, sequenced in a study of T-cell reconstitution after alpha-beta-depleted transplantation in children. Unique molecular identifiers were used to barcode this TCRbeta library. TCRdb reanalysed the PCR reads using MiXCR and keeps one entry per CDR3 protein. The sample consists of roughly 590,000 distinct CDR3 sequences, over 15% of them appearing once. The sequencing used PBMCs from the stem cell graft donor, collected from the stem cell graft. Receptor source: a human donor who donated a stem cell graft to a child with acute myeloid leukemia.

The CDR3 is CASSYRQNEKLFF. DNA of the CDR3: TGTGCCAGCAGTTACAGGCAAAATGAAAAACTGTTTTTT. The chain is built from TRBV6-6 and TRBJ1-4; D gene uncertain. Trimming shortened V by 2 bases and J by 5 bases, and 6 bases separated the two germline ends. Germline V gives CDR1 MNHNY, CDR2 SVGAGI (reference sequence). The CDR3 runs to 13 residues.

The table lists this clonotype with many counts. The V call is TRBV7-8, the J call TRBJ2-7; 10 bases map to TRBD1. V was pared by 2 bases and J by 5 bases, with 3 bases of the junction left unmatched. Germline CDR1 reads SGHVS; CDR2 reads FQNEAQ. This CDR3 spans 14 amino acids. CDR3: CASSLMGQGNEQYF. The DNA for the CDR3 is TGTGCCAGCAGCTTAATGGGACAGGGGAACGAGCAGTACTTC.

The chain links TRBV18 to TRBJ2-4; TRBD1 might be the D (6 bases). The CDR3 length is 16 residues. Germline CDR1 is KGHSH and CDR2 is LQKENI. V was pared by 3 bases and J by 0 bases, with 12 bases between. This CDR3 reads CASSPYREGAKNIQYF. CDR3 DNA: TGTGCCAGCTCACCGTACAGGGAAGGAGCCAAAAACATTCAGTACTTC.

The V call is TRBV20-1, the J call TRBJ2-5; 13 nucleotides match TRBD2. CDR3 length equals 16 residues. Germline V gene lookup returns CDR1 DFQATT and CDR2 SNEGSKA (reference sequence). V lost 0 bases, J lost 3 bases, and 4 bases stayed unmatched. The DNA of the CDR3 is TGCAGTGCTAGAGATGGACTAGCGGGGGATAAAGAGACCCAGTACTTC. This sequence encodes CSARDGLAGDKETQYF.

This clonotype occurred a few times. CDR3 amino acids: CSARQGVNEKLFF. CDR3 coding DNA: TGCAGTGCCAGACAGGGAGTTAATGAAAAACTGTTTTTT. The chain employs TRBV20-1 and TRBJ1-4; 7 nucleotides line up with TRBD1. With V trimmed by 6 bases and J by 4 bases, 5 bases remained unmatched. The CDR3 spans 13 residues. CDR1 and CDR2 from the germline V gene are DFQATT and SNEGSKA (reference sequence).

This clonotype was seen more than once but under ten times. The V call is TRBV28, the J call TRBJ2-4, with D tentatively TRBD2 (6 bases). Trimming took 7 bases from V and 1 from J, leaving 17 bases between them. The CDR3 sequence is 16 residues long. Germline-derived CDR1 and CDR2 are MDHEN and SYDVKM. CDR3: CASTFEGAGAKNIQYF. The CDR3 DNA reads TGTGCCAGCACCTTCGAGGGTGCGGGGGCCAAAAACATTCAGTACTTC. Full variable domain (missing parts from reference TRBV28 and TRBJ2-4): DVKVTQSSRYLVKRTGEKVFLECVQDMDHENMFWYRQDPGLGLRLIYFSYDVKMKEKGDIPEGYSVSREKKERFSLILESASTNQTSMYLCASTFEGAGAKNIQYFGAGTRLSVL.

CDR3: CASSLGTGTASYEQYF. CDR3 DNA: TGTGCCAGCAGCTTAGGAACCGGGACAGCATCCTACGAGCAGTACTTC. The rearrangement links TRBV7-9 to TRBJ2-7; 7 positions match TRBD1. The CDR3 has 16 amino acids. V gave up 1 base and J gave up 1 base; unmatched junction bases: 7. CDR1 is SEHNR and CDR2 is FQNEAQ in the germline V gene (reference sequence). Supplemented by reference TRBV7-9 and TRBJ2-7, the full variable domain reads DTGVSQNPRHKITKRGQNVTFRCDPISEHNRLYWYRQTLGQGPEFLTYFQNEAQLEKSRLLSDRFSAERPKGSFSTLEIQRTEQGDSAMYLCASSLGTGTASYEQYFGPGTRLTVT.

At least ten counts were recorded for this clonotype. The chain joins TRBV29-1 to TRBJ2-5, with D possibly being TRBD1 (5 bases). The CDR3 spans 13 residues. Trimming left V 5 bases short and J 1 base short, with 11 bases between. CDR1 is SQVTM and CDR2 is ANQGSEA in the germline V gene. The CDR3 loop is CSVNRIAQETQYF. CDR3 sequence (DNA): TGCAGCGTTAACAGGATTGCCCAAGAGACCCAGTACTTC.

In this sample, this clonotype turned up many times. This chain links TRBV20-1 with TRBJ2-3, with D perhaps TRBD2 (6 bases). The V end lost 1 base, the J end lost 10 bases, and 33 bases lay between the germline ends. CDR3 length: 19 residues. In germline, CDR1 is DFQATT, CDR2 SNEGSKA (reference sequence). The CDR3 DNA reads as TGCAGTGCTAGAGCGGGCGGGACTCCCAACCTTTCTAGGCTCCCGCCGCAGTATTTT. It yields the protein CSARAGGTPNLSRLPPQYF.

This sequence joins TRBV28 and TRBJ1-4; TRBD1 matches at 7 bases. The CDR3 is 16 amino acids. Germline CDR1 MDHEN, CDR2 SYDVKM. The V gene end was trimmed by 6 bases and the J gene end by 5 bases; junction bases not matched to a gene: 12. CDR3 bases: TGTGCCAGCAGCCTAAGGGCGAAGGGGGCGAATGAAAAACTGTTTTTT. This codes for CASSLRAKGANEKLFF.